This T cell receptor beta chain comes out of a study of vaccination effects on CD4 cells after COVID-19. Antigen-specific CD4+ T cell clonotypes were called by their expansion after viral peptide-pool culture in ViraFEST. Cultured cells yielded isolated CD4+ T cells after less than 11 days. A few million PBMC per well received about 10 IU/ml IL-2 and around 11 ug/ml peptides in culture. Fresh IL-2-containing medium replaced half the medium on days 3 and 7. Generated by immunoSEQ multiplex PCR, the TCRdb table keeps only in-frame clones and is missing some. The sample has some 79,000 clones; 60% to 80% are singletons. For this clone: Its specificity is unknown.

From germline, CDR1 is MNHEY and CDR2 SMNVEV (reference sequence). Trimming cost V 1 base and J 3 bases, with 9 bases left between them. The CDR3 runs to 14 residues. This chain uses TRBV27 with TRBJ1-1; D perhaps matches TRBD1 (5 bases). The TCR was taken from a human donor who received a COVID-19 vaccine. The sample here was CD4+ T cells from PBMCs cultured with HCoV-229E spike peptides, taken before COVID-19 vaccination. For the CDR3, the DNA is TGTGCCAGCAGTTTATTTGGCAGGGACACTGAAGCTTTCTTT. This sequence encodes CASSLFGRDTEAFF.